The rows below give T cell receptor beta chains drawn from one sample of a study of CD8 T cells in Susac syndrome. TCRdb re-called the immunoSEQ multiplex PCR reads through MiXCR, storing one row per CDR3 protein. The repertoire has 70,000 to 95,000 distinct CDR3 sequences, 94% of them found once; the top ten carry under 1%. The sequencing sample was made of CD8+ T cells from PBMCs. These receptors originate from a human donor with Susac syndrome. CDR3s include the opening cysteine and the closing phenylalanine or tryptophan. A D gene is named only where the DNA matches it firmly. Not all rows give a size; the values are once, few, many and, for expanded clones, a class.

CASSFVGETQYF	TGCGCCAGCAGCTTCGTCGGAGAGACCCAGTACTTC	-	-	TRBV5-1	TRBJ2-5
CASSSSALGQSSRSSYNEQFF	TGTGCCAGCAGTTCCTCAGCGTTAGGACAGTCTTCTAGGAGTTCCTACAATGAGCAGTTCTTC	-	-	TRBV12-3/TRBV12-4	TRBJ2-1
CASSYSAGAPNEQFF	TGTGCCAGCAGTTACTCGGCGGGAGCGCCCAATGAGCAGTTCTTC	TRBD2	-	TRBV6-5	TRBJ2-1
CASSNEAGGWKTQYF	TGTGCCAGCAGTAACGAAGCGGGAGGGTGGAAGACCCAGTACTTC	TRBD2	-	TRBV6-2/TRBV6-3	TRBJ2-5
CASSQTSYNEKLFF	TGTGCCAGCAGCCAGACATCGTATAATGAAAAACTGTTTTTT	-	-	TRBV27	TRBJ1-4
CATSKQGQETQYF	TGTGCCACCAGCAAGCAAGGACAAGAGACCCAGTACTTC	-	-	TRBV15	TRBJ2-5
CASTLEGATGTEQFF	TGTGCCAGCACTCTAGAGGGTGCCACTGGGACAGAGCAGTTCTTC	-	-	TRBV13	TRBJ2-1
CASSQEDRGTYEQYF	TGCGCCAGCAGCCAAGAAGACAGGGGCACCTACGAGCAGTACTTC	TRBD1	-	TRBV4-1	TRBJ2-7
CAWSGIPSGQGRFGYTF	TGTGCCTGGAGTGGAATCCCCTCCGGACAGGGCAGATTCGGCTACACCTTC	TRBD1	-	TRBV30	TRBJ1-2
CSARDSGRATSYEQYF	TGCAGTGCTAGAGATAGCGGGAGGGCGACGTCCTACGAGCAGTACTTC	TRBD2	-	TRBV20-1	TRBJ2-7
CASSLARGTGDTF	TGTGCCAGCAGCTTAGCTCGAGGGACAGGGGACACCTTC	TRBD1	once	TRBV7-8	TRBJ1-2
CSASTSGSNEQFF	TGCAGTGCCAGTACTAGCGGGTCCAATGAGCAGTTCTTC	TRBD2	-	TRBV20-1	TRBJ2-1
CASSSGQEDTQYF	TGTGCCAGCAGCTCTGGGCAAGAAGATACGCAGTATTTT	-	-	TRBV5-4	TRBJ2-3
CASSPNSDGYTF	TGTGCCAGCAGCCCCAATTCGGACGGCTACACCTTC	-	-	TRBV28	TRBJ1-2
CASSLLAGPQETQYF	TGTGCCAGCAGCTTATTAGCGGGGCCCCAAGAGACCCAGTACTTC	TRBD2	-	TRBV7-9	TRBJ2-5
CASSEPRTGEGKNIQYF	TGCGCCAGCAGCGAACCGAGGACGGGCGAGGGCAAAAACATTCAGTACTTC	-	-	TRBV5-1	TRBJ2-4
CASSLLGGPSYEQYF	TGTGCCAGCAGTTTATTGGGCGGACCCTCCTACGAGCAGTACTTC	-	-	TRBV27	TRBJ2-7
CASSYSPEISGNTIYF	TGTGCCAGCAGTTACTCACCCGAAATCTCTGGAAACACCATATATTTT	-	once	TRBV6-5	TRBJ1-3
CASSKIDSSSYNEQFF	TGTGCCAGTAGTAAGATCGACTCGAGCTCCTACAATGAGCAGTTCTTC	-	-	TRBV19	TRBJ2-1
CASSLAEFVYGEETQYF	TGTGCCAGCAGCTTAGCGGAATTTGTGTATGGGGAAGAGACCCAGTACTTC	-	-	TRBV7-2	TRBJ2-5
CAWSPGIGGNEQFF	TGTGCCTGGAGTCCGGGAATAGGGGGCAATGAGCAGTTCTTC	-	-	TRBV30	TRBJ2-1
CASGGPDSLLVVDNSPLHF	TGTGCCAGCGGTGGGCCGGACAGCTTATTAGTAGTGGATAATTCACCCCTCCACTTT	-	-	TRBV5-6	TRBJ1-6
CASSQVALADTGELFF	TGCGCCAGCAGCCAAGTGGCGCTAGCGGACACCGGGGAGCTGTTTTTT	TRBD2	few	TRBV4-3	TRBJ2-2
CASIGQFDNSPLHF	TGTGCCAGCATTGGACAGTTCGATAATTCACCCCTCCACTTT	-	-	TRBV2	TRBJ1-6
CASSYRVGASLGETQYF	TGTGCCAGCAGTTACCGAGTGGGGGCTAGTTTGGGAGAGACCCAGTACTTC	-	-	TRBV6-5	TRBJ2-5
CASGSPSSPQNEKLFF	TGTGCCAGCGGCTCCCCCTCGTCCCCACAGAATGAAAAACTGTTTTTT	-	-	TRBV27	TRBJ1-4
CASRTGLNEQFF	TGTGCCAGCAGAACGGGGCTCAATGAGCAGTTCTTC	-	-	TRBV27	TRBJ2-1